The 14 T cell receptor beta chains presented below share a single source sample, sequenced in a study of blood T cell repertoires in COVID-19. Generated by immunoSEQ multiplex PCR, the TCRdb table keeps only in-frame clones and is missing some. The sample has approximately 57,000 clones, around nine tenths seen once. Material for sequencing was peripheral blood. These receptors all stem from a man aged 50 or older with acute or convalescent COVID-19.

The count of this clone is one. V usage is TRBV10-3 and J usage is TRBJ1-6; TRBD1 is a possible D gene (6 bases). The CDR3 runs 14 residues. The germline V and J ends were trimmed by 2 bases and 7 bases, with 9 bases remaining between them. Germline V gene lookup returns CDR1 ENHRY and CDR2 SYGVKD. CDR3 sequence reads: CAISETGKNSPLHF. CDR3 in DNA: TGTGCCATCAGTGAGACAGGGAAAAATTCACCCCTCCACTTT.

The chain recombines TRBV6-6 with TRBJ2-7; 7 bases are shared with TRBD2. The CDR3 consists of 14 residues. Germline CDR1 MNHNY, CDR2 SVGAGI (reference sequence). After removal of 8 bases from V and 3 bases from J, the junction contained 10 bases not matched to a gene. The CDR3 protein is CASGIVGGSYEQYF. The CDR3 nucleotides read TGTGCCAGCGGAATAGTTGGCGGGAGCTACGAGCAGTACTTC.

The chain uses TRBV3-1 (or the pseudogene TRBV3-2) and TRBJ2-5, with D maybe TRBD1 (5 bases). The CDR3 spans 13 residues. Trimming took off 2 bases at V and 2 bases at J, with 6 bases between the two ends. CDR1 and CDR2 from the germline V gene are LGHDT and YNNKEL (reference sequence). In DNA form, the CDR3 reads TGTGCCAGCAGCCAAAGGGGACAAGAGACCCAGTACTTC. Translation gives CASSQRGQETQYF.

DNA for the CDR3: TGTGCCAGCAGCCAAATGGGGGGGCCGAAGACCCAGTACTTC. This encodes CASSQMGGPKTQYF. V usage is TRBV3-1 (or the pseudogene TRBV3-2) and J usage is TRBJ2-5, with D possibly TRBD2 on 7 matching bases. Between the trimmed V and J ends, which lost 2 bases and 6 bases, there was a span of 13 bases. Germline CDR1 and CDR2: LGHDT and YNNKEL (reference sequence). This CDR3 has 14 residues.

The chain carries TRBV6-5 and TRBJ1-5; D not resolved. Germline values: CDR1 MNHEY, CDR2 SVGAGI. This CDR3 has 14 residues. Trimming removed 5 bases from V and 0 bases from J, with 8 bases in between. The CDR3 is CASSRDNSNQPQHF. The CDR3 DNA is TGTGCCAGCAGTCGAGACAATAGCAATCAGCCCCAGCATTTT.

This clone was counted only a few times. The rearrangement uses TRBV25-1 and TRBJ2-2; TRBD1 matches 7 bases. The germline gives CDR1 MGHDK, CDR2 SYGVNS. Losses at the gene ends were 6 bases for V and 2 bases for J; bases not matched to a gene: 12. The CDR3 is 17 residues long. The CDR3 nucleotides are TGTGCCAGCAGAAGCTCTCTAGGACAGGCTAACACCGGGGAGCTGTTTTTT. Residues: CASRSSLGQANTGELFF. Supplemented by reference TRBV25-1 and TRBJ2-2, the full variable domain reads EADIYQTPRYLVIGTGKKITLECSQTMGHDKMYWYQQDPGMELHLIHYSYGVNSTEKGDLSSESTVSRIRTEHFPLTLESARPSHTSQYLCASRSSLGQANTGELFFGEGSRLTVL.

This chain joins TRBV6-5 and TRBJ1-6, with D perhaps TRBD1 (5 bases). The CDR3 is 15 amino acids. Germline assignment: CDR1 MNHEY and CDR2 SVGAGI. V lost 5 bases, J lost 8 bases, and 16 bases lay in between. CDR3 nucleotide sequence: TGTGCCAGCAGTAGAGAACAGGTTTTTGATTCACCCCTCCACTTT. Protein sequence: CASSREQVFDSPLHF.

V gene TRBV7-2 combines with J gene TRBJ2-7; 10 nucleotides match TRBD1. Looked up from germline, CDR1 is SGHTA and CDR2 is FQGNSA. Trimming took 5 bases from V and 2 from J; bases not matched to a gene: 9. The CDR3 sequence is 16 residues long. This chain's CDR3 is CASSENVGTGAYEQYF. CDR3 DNA: TGTGCCAGCAGCGAAAATGTGGGGACAGGGGCCTACGAGCAGTACTTC.

The chain links TRBV30 to TRBJ2-4, with 8 positions matching TRBD2. The CDR3 is 15 residues long. Trimming cost V 1 base and J 12 bases; bases outside gene matches: 14. CDR1 and CDR2 (germline): GTSNPN, SVGIG (reference sequence). The CDR3 nucleotides are TGTGCCTGGAGTGGCTCCCGAACTAGCGGAGATAATCAGTACTTC. Amino acids: CAWSGSRTSGDNQYF.

The genes are TRBV24-1 and TRBJ2-1; 14 bases are shared with TRBD2. Trimming cost V 3 bases and J 9 bases; bases outside gene matches: 12. Per germline, CDR1 KGHDR and CDR2 SFDVKD. CDR3 length: 18 amino acids. The CDR3 DNA follows: TGTGCCACCAGTGATCCATTATCCGGGACTAGCGGGAGAGCTGAGCAGTTCTTC. This encodes CATSDPLSGTSGRAEQFF.

The CDR3 loop reads CASSVSSSTNEKLFF. CDR3 bases: TGTGCCAGCAGCGTGAGTTCTTCAACTAATGAAAAACTGTTTTTT. J is TRBJ1-4 and V is TRBV9; D is ambiguous. Germline V gives CDR1 SGDLS, CDR2 YYNGEE. The CDR3 totals 15 residues. The V end was cut by 2 bases, the J end by 0 bases, with 8 bases between.

This clone has only one observation. The CDR3 DNA reads TGTGCCAGCAGTTACGCGGGGGGCGCAATAAACACTGAAGCTTTCTTT. It is translated as CASSYAGGAINTEAFF. V usage is TRBV6-5 and J usage is TRBJ1-1, with a weak D call TRBD1 (6 bases). The germline CDR1 and CDR2 sequences are MNHEY and SVGAGI. This CDR3 is built from 16 residues. V was clipped by 2 bases and J by 2 bases, with 15 bases between them.

This chain's CDR3 is CASSITGGITGELFF. The CDR3 nucleotides read TGTGCCAGTAGTATTACAGGGGGCATCACCGGGGAGCTGTTTTTT. The V and J genes are TRBV19 and TRBJ2-2; 9 positions match TRBD1. Germline CDR1 reads LNHDA; CDR2 reads SQIVND (reference sequence). After removal of 3 bases from V and 4 bases from J, the junction contained 3 bases not matched to a gene. This CDR3 is 15 amino acids long.

This clone was detected only a few times. V and J are TRBV27 and TRBJ1-2; 7 bases match TRBD1. CDR3 size: 14 residues. V gave up 4 bases and J gave up 4 bases; unmatched junction bases: 6. The germline V gene encodes CDR1 MNHEY and CDR2 SMNVEV (reference sequence). As DNA, the CDR3 is TGTGCCAGCAGTTCGCGACAGGGAGTCTATGGCTACACCTTC. The encoded protein is CASSSRQGVYGYTF.